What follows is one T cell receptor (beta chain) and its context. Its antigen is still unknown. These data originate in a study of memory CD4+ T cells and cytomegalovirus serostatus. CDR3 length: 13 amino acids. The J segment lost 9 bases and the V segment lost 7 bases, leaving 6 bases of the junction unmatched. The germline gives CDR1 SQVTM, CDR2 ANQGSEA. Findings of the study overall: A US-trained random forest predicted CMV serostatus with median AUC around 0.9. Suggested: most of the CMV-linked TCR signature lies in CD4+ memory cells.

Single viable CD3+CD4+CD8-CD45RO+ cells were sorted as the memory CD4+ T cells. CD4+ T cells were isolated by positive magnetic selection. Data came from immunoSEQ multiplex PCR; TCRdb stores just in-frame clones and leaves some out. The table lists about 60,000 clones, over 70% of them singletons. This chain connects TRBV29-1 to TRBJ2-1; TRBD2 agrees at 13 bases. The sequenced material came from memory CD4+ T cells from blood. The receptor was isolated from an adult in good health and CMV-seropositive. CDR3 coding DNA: TGCAGCGCCCGGACTAGCGGGAGTACTGAGCAGTTCTTC. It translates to CSARTSGSTEQFF.